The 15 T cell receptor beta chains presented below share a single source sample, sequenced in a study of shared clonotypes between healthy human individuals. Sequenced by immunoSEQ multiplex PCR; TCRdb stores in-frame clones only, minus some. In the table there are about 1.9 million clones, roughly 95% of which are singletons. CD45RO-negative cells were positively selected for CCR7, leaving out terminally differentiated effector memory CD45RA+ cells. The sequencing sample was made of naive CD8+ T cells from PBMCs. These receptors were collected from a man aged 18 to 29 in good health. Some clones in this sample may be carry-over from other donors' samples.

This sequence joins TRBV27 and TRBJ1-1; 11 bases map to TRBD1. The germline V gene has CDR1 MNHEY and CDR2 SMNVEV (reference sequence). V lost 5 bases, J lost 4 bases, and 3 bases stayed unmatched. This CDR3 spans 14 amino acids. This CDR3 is CASSAGQGGTEAFF. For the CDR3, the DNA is TGTGCCAGCAGTGCGGGACAGGGGGGCACTGAAGCTTTCTTT.

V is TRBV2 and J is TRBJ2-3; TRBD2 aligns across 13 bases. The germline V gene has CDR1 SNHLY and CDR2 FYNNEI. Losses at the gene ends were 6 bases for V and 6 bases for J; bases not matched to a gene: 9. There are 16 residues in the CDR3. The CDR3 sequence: CASSVRLAGGSDTQYF. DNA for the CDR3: TGTGCCAGCAGCGTACGACTAGCGGGAGGTTCCGATACGCAGTATTTT.

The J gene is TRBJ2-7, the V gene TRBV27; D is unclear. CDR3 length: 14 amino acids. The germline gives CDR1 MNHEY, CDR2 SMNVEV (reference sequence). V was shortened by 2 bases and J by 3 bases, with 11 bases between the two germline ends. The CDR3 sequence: CASSLVGWDYEQYF. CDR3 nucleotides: TGTGCCAGCAGTTTAGTGGGCTGGGACTACGAGCAGTACTTC.

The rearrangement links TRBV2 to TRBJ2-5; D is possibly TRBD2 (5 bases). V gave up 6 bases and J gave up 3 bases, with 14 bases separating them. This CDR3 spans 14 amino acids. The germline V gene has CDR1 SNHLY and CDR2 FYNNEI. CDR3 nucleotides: TGTGCCAGCAGCGAAACGGGATCTAAAGAGACCCAGTACTTC. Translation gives CASSETGSKETQYF.

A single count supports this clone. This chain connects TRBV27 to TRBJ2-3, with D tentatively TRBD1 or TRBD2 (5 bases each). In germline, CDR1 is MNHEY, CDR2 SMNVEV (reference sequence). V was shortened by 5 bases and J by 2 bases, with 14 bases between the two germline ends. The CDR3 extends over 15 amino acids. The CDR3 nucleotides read TGTGCCAGCAGTACTATGGGACCGACCACAGATACGCAGTATTTT. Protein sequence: CASSTMGPTTDTQYF.

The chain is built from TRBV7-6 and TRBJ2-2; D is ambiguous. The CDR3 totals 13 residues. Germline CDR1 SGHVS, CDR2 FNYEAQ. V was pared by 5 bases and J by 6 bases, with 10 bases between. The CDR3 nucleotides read TGTGCCAGCAGCCCCCCCGGAGCCGGGGAGCTGTTTTTT. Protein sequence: CASSPPGAGELFF.

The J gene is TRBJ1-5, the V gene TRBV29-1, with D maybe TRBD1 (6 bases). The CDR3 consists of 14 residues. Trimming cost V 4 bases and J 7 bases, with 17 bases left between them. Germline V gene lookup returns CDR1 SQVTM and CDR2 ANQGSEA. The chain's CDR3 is CSVAAAGVGQPQHF. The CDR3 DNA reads TGCAGCGTTGCTGCGGCAGGGGTAGGACAGCCCCAGCATTTT.

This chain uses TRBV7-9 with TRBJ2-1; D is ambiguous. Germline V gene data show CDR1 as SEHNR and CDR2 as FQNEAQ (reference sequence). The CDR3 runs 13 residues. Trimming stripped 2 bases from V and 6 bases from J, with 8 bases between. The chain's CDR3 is CASSLLGPNEQFF. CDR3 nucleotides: TGTGCCAGCAGCTTATTGGGCCCCAATGAGCAGTTCTTC.

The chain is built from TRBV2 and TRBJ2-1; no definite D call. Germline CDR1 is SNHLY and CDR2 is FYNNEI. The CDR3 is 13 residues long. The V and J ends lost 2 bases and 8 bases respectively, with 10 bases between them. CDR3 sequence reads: CASSERVVDEQFF. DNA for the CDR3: TGTGCCAGCAGTGAAAGGGTGGTGGATGAGCAGTTCTTC.

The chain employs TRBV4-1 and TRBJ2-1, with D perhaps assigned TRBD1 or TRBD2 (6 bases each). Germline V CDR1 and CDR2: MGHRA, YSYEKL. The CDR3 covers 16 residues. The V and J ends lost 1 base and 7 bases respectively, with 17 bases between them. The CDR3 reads CASSQVGGLGLNEQFF. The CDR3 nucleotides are TGCGCCAGCAGCCAAGTTGGGGGGCTGGGTTTGAATGAGCAGTTCTTC.

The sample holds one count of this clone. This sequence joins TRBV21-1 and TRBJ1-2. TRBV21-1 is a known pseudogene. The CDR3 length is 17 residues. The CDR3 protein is CASSTWGAAEEESGYTF. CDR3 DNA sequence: TGTGCCAGCAGCACCTGGGGGGCAGCCGAGGAAGAGAGTGGCTACACCTTC.

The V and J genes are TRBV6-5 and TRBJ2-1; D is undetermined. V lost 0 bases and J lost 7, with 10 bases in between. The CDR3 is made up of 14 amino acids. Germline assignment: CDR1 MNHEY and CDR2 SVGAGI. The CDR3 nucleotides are TGTGCCAGCAGTTACTCGGGCCTTTCTAATGAGCAGTTCTTC. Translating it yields CASSYSGLSNEQFF.

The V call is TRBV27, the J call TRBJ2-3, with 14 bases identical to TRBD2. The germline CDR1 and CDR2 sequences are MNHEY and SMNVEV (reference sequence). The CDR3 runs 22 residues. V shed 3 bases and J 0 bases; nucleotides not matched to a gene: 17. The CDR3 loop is CASSLSWLGLAGATPSTDTQYF. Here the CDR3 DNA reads TGTGCCAGCAGTTTGAGTTGGCTGGGACTAGCGGGAGCTACTCCTAGCACAGATACGCAGTATTTT.

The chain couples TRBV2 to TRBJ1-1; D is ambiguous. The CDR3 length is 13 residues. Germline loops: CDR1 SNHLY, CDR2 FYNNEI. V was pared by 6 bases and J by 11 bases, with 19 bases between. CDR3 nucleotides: TGTGCCAGCAGCCCTTCTCTGAGATTCGAGGCTTTCTTT. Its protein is CASSPSLRFEAFF.

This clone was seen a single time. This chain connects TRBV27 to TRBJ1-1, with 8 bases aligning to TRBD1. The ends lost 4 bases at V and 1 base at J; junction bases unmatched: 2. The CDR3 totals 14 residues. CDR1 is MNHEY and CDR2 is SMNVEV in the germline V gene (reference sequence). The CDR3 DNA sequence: TGTGCCAGCAGTTGGGGACAGGAGAACACTGAAGCTTTCTTT. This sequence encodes CASSWGQENTEAFF.